Below are 22 T cell receptor beta chains sequenced from a single sample in a study of shared clonotypes between healthy human individuals. The naive CD8 fraction comprised CD45RO-negative cells positively selected for CCR7 and excluded terminally differentiated effector memory CD45RA+ cells. Some clones are missing from TCRdb's copy, which holds only in-frame ones; the method was immunoSEQ multiplex PCR. This table has around 650,000 clones, roughly 96% appearing once. The material sequenced was naive CD8+ T cells sorted from blood. These receptors all stem from a woman under 40 in good health.

The V call is TRBV4-1, the J call TRBJ2-3; the D gene is possibly TRBD2 (7 bases). Germline CDR1 MGHRA, CDR2 YSYEKL. V lost 6 bases to trimming and J lost 2 bases, with 15 bases between them. The CDR3 runs 15 residues. The CDR3 DNA follows: TGCGCCAGCAGGAGGGAGGGGGGACCCACAGATACGCAGTATTTT. The encoded protein is CASRREGGPTDTQYF.

The chain joins TRBV5-1 to TRBJ2-1, with D possibly called TRBD1 or TRBD2 (5 bases each). The CDR3 loop spans 14 amino acids. The V and J ends lost 3 bases and 2 bases respectively, with 9 bases between them. Germline V gives CDR1 SGHRS, CDR2 YFSETQ. CDR3 in amino acids: CASSWDGAYNEQFF. CDR3 nucleotide sequence: TGCGCCAGCAGCTGGGACGGAGCCTACAATGAGCAGTTCTTC.

J is TRBJ2-1 and V is TRBV21-1; the D call of TRBD2 is as the table states it, not checked on the DNA. TRBV21-1 is an annotated pseudogene. This CDR3 contains 19 residues. The CDR3 DNA sequence: TGTGCCAGCAGCAAAGGAACTAGCGGGCCAAGAGGCGATATAAATGAGCAGTTCTTC. Its protein is CASSKGTSGPRGDINEQFF.

The genes are TRBV27 and TRBJ2-7; TRBD1 matches at 7 bases. CDR1 and CDR2 from the germline V gene are MNHEY and SMNVEV (reference sequence). The CDR3 is 13 residues long. V was pared by 6 bases and J by 2 bases, with 4 bases of the junction left unmatched. The CDR3 is CASRVTGTYEQYF. CDR3 bases: TGTGCCAGCAGGGTGACAGGGACCTACGAGCAGTACTTC.

V is TRBV25-1 and J is TRBJ2-7, with D possibly being TRBD1 or TRBD2 (5 bases each). The V gene's germline CDR1 is MGHDK and CDR2 SYGVNS. V gave up 3 bases and J gave up 0 bases, with 9 bases separating them. The CDR3 contains 14 residues. The CDR3 is CASSDWGSSYEQYF. The CDR3 DNA reads TGTGCCAGCAGTGACTGGGGGAGCTCCTACGAGCAGTACTTC.

Points on this clone: Different DNA sequences within this sample yield the same CDR3. V usage is TRBV4-1 and J usage is TRBJ2-3; TRBD2 is a possible D gene (6 bases). Trimming pared 0 bases from V and 6 bases from J, leaving 10 bases between. CDR3 length: 14 amino acids. Germline V gives CDR1 MGHRA, CDR2 YSYEKL. As DNA, the CDR3 is TGCGCCAGCAGCCAAGAGGGGGGAACGGATACGCAGTATTTT. This translates into CASSQEGGTDTQYF.

In DNA, the CDR3 is TGTGCCAGCAGCTCCCGGGACGGAACCTACGAGCAGTACTTC. It translates to CASSSRDGTYEQYF. The chain has TRBV9 and TRBJ2-7; tentatively, D is TRBD1 or TRBD2 (5 bases each). The CDR3 runs to 14 residues. Trimming cost V 4 bases and J 2 bases, with 13 bases left between them. Germline values: CDR1 SGDLS, CDR2 YYNGEE.

This clone was seen a single time. The chain is built from TRBV28 and TRBJ2-1; 9 bases line up with TRBD2. The CDR3 sequence is 15 residues long. The germline V gene has CDR1 MDHEN and CDR2 SYDVKM. V shed 6 bases and J 1 base; nucleotides not matched to a gene: 4. This CDR3 reads CASSQREVSYNEQFF. CDR3 sequence (DNA): TGTGCCAGCAGCCAGCGGGAGGTTTCCTACAATGAGCAGTTCTTC. The whole variable domain, filled in from reference TRBV28 and TRBJ2-1, reads DVKVTQSSRYLVKRTGEKVFLECVQDMDHENMFWYRQDPGLGLRLIYFSYDVKMKEKGDIPEGYSVSREKKERFSLILESASTNQTSMYLCASSQREVSYNEQFFGPGTRLTVL.

The V and J genes are TRBV4-1 and TRBJ1-1; D is unresolved. V was cut by 5 bases and J by 4 bases, with 14 bases left in between. This CDR3 has 14 residues. Germline loops: CDR1 MGHRA, CDR2 YSYEKL. The CDR3 region has the DNA TGCGCCAGCAGCGGGCGGCCCCGGGCCACTGAAGCTTTCTTT. Protein product: CASSGRPRATEAFF.

This rearrangement joins TRBV5-1 to TRBJ2-7, with 11 positions matching TRBD1. V lost 5 bases and J lost 0; bases outside the gene matches: 4. The CDR3 runs 15 residues. Germline loops: CDR1 SGHRS, CDR2 YFSETQ. CDR3 coding DNA: TGCGCCAGCAGATGGGGGACAGGGGGCTCCTACGAGCAGTACTTC. Protein: CASRWGTGGSYEQYF.

This clone was counted once. CDR3 loop: CASSPLTGLRSYEQYF. The CDR3 DNA sequence: TGTGCCAGCAGTCCCCTGACAGGGCTGAGGTCCTACGAGCAGTACTTC. The chain joins TRBV28 to TRBJ2-7, with TRBD1 identical over 7 bases. The V gene end was trimmed by 5 bases and the J gene end by 1 base; junction bases not matched to a gene: 11. Germline CDR1 MDHEN, CDR2 SYDVKM. CDR3 length: 16 residues. The full variable domain, rest sourced from reference TRBV28 and TRBJ2-7, is DVKVTQSSRYLVKRTGEKVFLECVQDMDHENMFWYRQDPGLGLRLIYFSYDVKMKEKGDIPEGYSVSREKKERFSLILESASTNQTSMYLCASSPLTGLRSYEQYFGPGTRLTVT.

The gene calls are TRBV5-6 and TRBJ1-2, with unresolved D. Germline values: CDR1 SGHDT, CDR2 YYEEEE. V lost 4 bases, J lost 4 bases, and 11 bases lay in between. CDR3 size: 13 residues. The CDR3 is CASSTTDVYGYTF. DNA for the CDR3: TGTGCCAGCAGCACAACGGACGTCTATGGCTACACCTTC.

The chain uses TRBV7-9 and TRBJ2-7, with D perhaps TRBD1 (6 bases). Trimming cost V 0 bases and J 5 bases, with 11 bases left between them. There are 14 residues in the CDR3. Looked up from germline, CDR1 is SEHNR and CDR2 is FQNEAQ (reference sequence). Here the CDR3 reads CASSLAQSGDEQYF. The CDR3 coding sequence is TGTGCCAGCAGCTTAGCACAGTCAGGGGACGAGCAGTACTTC.

The chain combines TRBV2 with TRBJ2-7; 7 bases map to TRBD1. V trimming: 8 bases; J trimming: 4 bases; junction bases outside the gene matches: 8. The CDR3 sequence is 13 residues long. CDR1 and CDR2 (germline): SNHLY, FYNNEI. The CDR3 loop is CASLSQGKYEQYF. In DNA form, the CDR3 reads TGTGCCAGCCTCTCACAGGGGAAGTACGAGCAGTACTTC.

CDR3 bases: TGTGCCAGCAGGGATTTGGCCTACAATGAGCAGTTCTTC. Amino acid sequence: CASRDLAYNEQFF. The chain couples TRBV28 to TRBJ2-1; D not resolved. Trimming took 6 bases from V and 2 from J, leaving 8 bases between them. CDR1 is MDHEN, CDR2 SYDVKM, per germline. The CDR3 extends over 13 amino acids.

The rearrangement joins TRBV7-9 to TRBJ2-1; 12 nucleotides line up with TRBD2. From germline, CDR1 is SEHNR and CDR2 FQNEAQ (reference sequence). The CDR3 loop spans 16 amino acids. After removal of 2 bases from V and 4 bases from J, the junction contained 3 bases not matched to a gene. This chain's CDR3 is CASSLLAGGPYNEQFF. The CDR3 region has the DNA TGTGCCAGCAGCTTACTAGCGGGAGGGCCTTACAATGAGCAGTTCTTC.

The rearrangement joins TRBV19 to TRBJ2-1; TRBD1 matches at 9 bases. CDR1 LNHDA and CDR2 SQIVND come from the germline V gene (reference sequence). The CDR3 loop spans 15 amino acids. Trimming at V came to 5 bases and at J to 9 bases, leaving 11 bases not matched to a gene. The CDR3 protein is CASSAIQGAGGEQFF. CDR3 coding DNA: TGTGCCAGTAGTGCCATACAGGGGGCGGGCGGTGAGCAGTTCTTC.

The chain joins TRBV28 to TRBJ2-7, with 9 bases matching TRBD1. The CDR3 spans 16 residues. V was pared by 8 bases and J by 2 bases, with 13 bases of the junction left unmatched. CDR1 is MDHEN and CDR2 is SYDVKM in the germline V gene. Here the CDR3 reads CASCPLDRGGPYEQYF. CDR3 bases: TGTGCCAGCTGCCCTTTGGACAGGGGTGGTCCCTACGAGCAGTACTTC. Looking up the rest from reference TRBV28 and TRBJ2-7 gives the full variable domain: DVKVTQSSRYLVKRTGEKVFLECVQDMDHENMFWYRQDPGLGLRLIYFSYDVKMKEKGDIPEGYSVSREKKERFSLILESASTNQTSMYLCASCPLDRGGPYEQYFGPGTRLTVT.

The V gene is TRBV7-9, the J gene TRBJ1-2; tentative D call: TRBD1 (5 bases). Germline CDR1 and CDR2: SEHNR and FQNEAQ (reference sequence). The CDR3 totals 18 residues. V was clipped by 4 bases and J by 1 base, with 22 bases between them. The DNA of the CDR3 is TGTGCCAGCAGCTCACCCCCCGGCAGGGCTCCTATTAACTATGGCTACACCTTC. This translates into CASSSPPGRAPINYGYTF.

This sequence joins TRBV14 and TRBJ1-3, with a tentative D call TRBD1 (5 bases). The CDR3 loop spans 15 amino acids. Germline V gives CDR1 SGHDN, CDR2 FVKESK. Trimming removed 2 bases from V and 0 bases from J, with 8 bases in between. The CDR3 reads CASSQRQRSGNTIYF. DNA of the CDR3: TGTGCCAGCAGCCAAAGACAGCGCTCTGGAAACACCATATATTTT.

The gene calls are TRBV4-1 and TRBJ1-2; D not certain. Germline-derived CDR1 and CDR2 are MGHRA and YSYEKL. This CDR3 region has 14 residues. Trimming took off 2 bases at V and 1 base at J, with 8 bases between the two ends. The CDR3 reads CASSQRNNNYGYTF. In nucleotides, the CDR3 is TGCGCCAGCAGCCAAAGGAACAATAACTATGGCTACACCTTC.

The V and J genes are TRBV18 and TRBJ1-2; 9 bases are shared with TRBD1. Per the germline V gene, CDR1 is KGHSH and CDR2 is LQKENI. The CDR3 spans 14 residues. The J segment lost 2 bases and the V segment lost 3 bases, leaving 1 base of the junction unmatched. The CDR3 nucleotides are TGTGCCAGCTCACCGGGACAGGGCAACTATGGCTACACCTTC. This sequence encodes CASSPGQGNYGYTF.